This T cell receptor (beta chain) is drawn from a study of cytomegalovirus exposure and HLA in healthy donors. Regarding the study as a whole: Cytomegalovirus association was assigned to about 150 TCR beta chains. Rarity characterized most TCR sequences, yet some public TCRs appeared in many donors. A subsequent analysis found that TCR clusters from the first cohort also tended to co-occur in the 120 validation repertoires, with about 93% of cluster scores above 0. As confirmed in vitro, three CMV-associated chains were specific for CMV antigens.

Sequencing was performed with immunoSEQ multiplex PCR; in TCRdb, only in-frame clones are kept and a portion is missing. The sample has some 130,000 clones; about 88% are singletons. Concerning this clone: Antigen: not known.

The V gene end was trimmed by 6 bases and the J gene end by 0 bases; junction bases not matched to a gene: 3. The V gene's germline CDR1 is KGHSH and CDR2 LQKENI. The CDR3 contains 16 residues. The receptor's source is a man aged 30 to 39 in good health and CMV-seronegative. The sample consisted of PBMCs. V and J are TRBV18 and TRBJ2-2; 11 positions match TRBD2. CDR3 loop: CASSTSGRANTGELFF. In DNA form, the CDR3 reads TGTGCCAGCTCCACTAGCGGGAGAGCGAACACCGGGGAGCTGTTTTTT.